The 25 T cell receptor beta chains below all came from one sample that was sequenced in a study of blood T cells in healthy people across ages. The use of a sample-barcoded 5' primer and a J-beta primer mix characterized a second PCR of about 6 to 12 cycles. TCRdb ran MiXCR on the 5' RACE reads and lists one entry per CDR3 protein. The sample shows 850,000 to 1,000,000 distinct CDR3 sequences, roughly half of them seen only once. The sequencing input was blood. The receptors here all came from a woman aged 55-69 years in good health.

The CDR3 DNA follows: TGTGCCAGCAGTCCCCGGGCCTTGAACACCGGGGAGCTGTTTTTT. Translation gives CASSPRALNTGELFF. J is TRBJ2-2 and V is TRBV6-6, with D uncertain. Germline-derived CDR1 and CDR2 are MNHNY and SVGAGI (reference sequence). The CDR3 is made up of 15 amino acids. V lost 5 bases, J lost 1 base, and 11 bases lay in between.

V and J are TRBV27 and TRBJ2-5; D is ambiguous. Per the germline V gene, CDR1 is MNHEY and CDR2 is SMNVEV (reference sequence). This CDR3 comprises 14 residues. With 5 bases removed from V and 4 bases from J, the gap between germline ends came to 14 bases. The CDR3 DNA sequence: TGTGCCAGCAGTCCATCACCAGGCCGAGAGACCCAGTACTTC. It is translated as CASSPSPGRETQYF.

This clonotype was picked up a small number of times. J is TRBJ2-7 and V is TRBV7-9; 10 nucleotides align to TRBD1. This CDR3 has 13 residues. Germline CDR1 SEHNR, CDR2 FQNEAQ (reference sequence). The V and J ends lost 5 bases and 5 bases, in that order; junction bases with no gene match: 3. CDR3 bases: TGTGCCAGCAGCGTGACAGGGGGCCACGAGCAGTACTTC. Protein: CASSVTGGHEQYF.

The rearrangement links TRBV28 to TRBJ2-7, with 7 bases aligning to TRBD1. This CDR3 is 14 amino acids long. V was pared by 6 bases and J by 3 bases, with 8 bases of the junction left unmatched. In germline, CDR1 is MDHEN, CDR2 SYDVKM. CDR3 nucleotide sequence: TGTGCCAGCAGGGCACAGGGGATCAGCTACGAGCAGTACTTC. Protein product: CASRAQGISYEQYF.

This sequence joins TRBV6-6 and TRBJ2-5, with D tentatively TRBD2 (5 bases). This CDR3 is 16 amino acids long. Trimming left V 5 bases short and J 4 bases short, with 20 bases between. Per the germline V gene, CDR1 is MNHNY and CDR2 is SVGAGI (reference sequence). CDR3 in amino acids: CASSHTWTAGGETQYF. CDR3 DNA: TGTGCCAGCAGTCACACCTGGACTGCGGGCGGAGAGACCCAGTACTTC.

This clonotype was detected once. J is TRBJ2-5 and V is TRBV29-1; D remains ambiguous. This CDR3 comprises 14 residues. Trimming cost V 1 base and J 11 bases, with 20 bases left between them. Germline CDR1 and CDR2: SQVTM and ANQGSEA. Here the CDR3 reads CSVEGWASGNEQYF. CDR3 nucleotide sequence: TGCAGCGTTGAAGGTTGGGCTAGTGGGAATGAGCAGTACTTC. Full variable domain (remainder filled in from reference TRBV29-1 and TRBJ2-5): SAVISQKPSRDICQRGTSLTIQCQVDSQVTMMFWYRQQPGQSLTLIATANQGSEATYESGFVIDKFPISRPNLTFSTLTVSNMSPEDSSIYLCSVEGWASGNEQYFGPGTRLLVL.

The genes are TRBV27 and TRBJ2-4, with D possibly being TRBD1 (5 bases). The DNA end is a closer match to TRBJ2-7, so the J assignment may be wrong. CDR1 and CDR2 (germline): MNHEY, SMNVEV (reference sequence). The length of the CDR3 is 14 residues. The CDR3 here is CASSLDKRLYEQYF. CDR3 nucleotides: TGTGCCAGCAGTTTGGACAAGAGACTCTACGAGCAGTACTTC.

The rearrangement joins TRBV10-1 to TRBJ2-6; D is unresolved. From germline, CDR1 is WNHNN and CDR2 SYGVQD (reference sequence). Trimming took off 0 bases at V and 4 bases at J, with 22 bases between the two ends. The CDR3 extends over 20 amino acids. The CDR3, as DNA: TGCGCCAGCAGTGAGTCGAGGTGGGATCAGGTACTGGGCGGGGCCAACGTCCTGACTTTC. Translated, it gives CASSESRWDQVLGGANVLTF.

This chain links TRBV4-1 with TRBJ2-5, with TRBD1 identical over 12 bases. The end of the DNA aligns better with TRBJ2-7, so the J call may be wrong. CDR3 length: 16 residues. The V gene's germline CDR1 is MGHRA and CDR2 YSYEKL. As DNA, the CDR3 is TGCGCCAGCAGCCATCCCAGGGACAGGGGGCTATACGAGCAGTACTTC. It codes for CASSHPRDRGLYEQYF.

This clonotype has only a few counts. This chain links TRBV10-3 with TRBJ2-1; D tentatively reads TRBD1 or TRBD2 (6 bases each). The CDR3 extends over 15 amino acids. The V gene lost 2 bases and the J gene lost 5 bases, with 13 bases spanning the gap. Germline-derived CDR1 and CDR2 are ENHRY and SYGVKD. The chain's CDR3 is CAISERGEWNNEQFF. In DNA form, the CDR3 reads TGTGCCATCAGTGAGAGGGGGGAGTGGAACAATGAGCAGTTCTTC.

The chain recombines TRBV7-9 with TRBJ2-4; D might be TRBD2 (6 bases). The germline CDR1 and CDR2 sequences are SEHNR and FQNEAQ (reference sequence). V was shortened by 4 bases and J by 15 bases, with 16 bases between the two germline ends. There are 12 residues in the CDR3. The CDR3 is CASSSPPGVLYF. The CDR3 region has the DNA TGTGCCAGCAGCTCACCTCCGGGGGTGCTGTACTTC.

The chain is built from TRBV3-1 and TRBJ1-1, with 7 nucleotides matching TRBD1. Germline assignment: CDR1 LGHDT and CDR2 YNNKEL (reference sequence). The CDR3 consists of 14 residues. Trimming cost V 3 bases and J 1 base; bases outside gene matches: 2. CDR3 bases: TGTGCCAGCAGCCATGGGACAGAGAACACTGAAGCTTTCTTT. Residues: CASSHGTENTEAFF.

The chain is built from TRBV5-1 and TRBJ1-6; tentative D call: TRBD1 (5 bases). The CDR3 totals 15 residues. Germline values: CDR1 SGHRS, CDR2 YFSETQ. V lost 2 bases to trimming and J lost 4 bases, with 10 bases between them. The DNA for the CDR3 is TGCGCCAGCAGCTTTAGGGACGGATATAATTCACCCCTCCACTTT. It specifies CASSFRDGYNSPLHF.

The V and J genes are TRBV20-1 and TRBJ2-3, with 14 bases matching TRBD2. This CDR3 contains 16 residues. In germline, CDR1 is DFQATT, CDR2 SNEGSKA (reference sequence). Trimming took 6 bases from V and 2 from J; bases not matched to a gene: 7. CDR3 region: CSAGTSGSPTTDTQYF. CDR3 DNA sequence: TGCAGTGCCGGGACTAGCGGGAGCCCTACCACAGATACGCAGTATTTT.

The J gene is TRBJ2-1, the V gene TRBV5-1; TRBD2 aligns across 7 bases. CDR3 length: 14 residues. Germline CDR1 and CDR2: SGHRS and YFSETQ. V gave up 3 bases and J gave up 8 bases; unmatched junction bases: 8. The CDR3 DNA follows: TGCGCCAGCAGCTCCTTTGGCGGGAGATATGAGCAGTTCTTC. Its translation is CASSSFGGRYEQFF.

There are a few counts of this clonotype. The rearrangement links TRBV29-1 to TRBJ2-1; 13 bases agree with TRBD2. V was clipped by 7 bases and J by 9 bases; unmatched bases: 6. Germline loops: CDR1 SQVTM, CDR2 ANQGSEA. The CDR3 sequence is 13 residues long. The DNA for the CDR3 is TGCAGCGGGCGGACTAGCGGGAGTTCTGAGCAGTTCTTC. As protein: CSGRTSGSSEQFF.

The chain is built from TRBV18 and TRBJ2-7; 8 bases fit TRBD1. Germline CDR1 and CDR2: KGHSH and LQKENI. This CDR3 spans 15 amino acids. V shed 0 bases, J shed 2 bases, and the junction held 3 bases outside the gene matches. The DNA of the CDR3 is TGTGCCAGCTCACCACCGGTGACAGGGGCCTACGAGCAGTACTTC. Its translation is CASSPPVTGAYEQYF.

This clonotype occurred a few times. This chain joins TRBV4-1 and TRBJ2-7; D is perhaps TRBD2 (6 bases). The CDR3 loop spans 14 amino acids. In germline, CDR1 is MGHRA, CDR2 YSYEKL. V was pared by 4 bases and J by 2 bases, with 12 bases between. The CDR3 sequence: CASSPLGGPYEQYF. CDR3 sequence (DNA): TGCGCCAGCAGCCCCCTGGGAGGCCCCTACGAGCAGTACTTC.

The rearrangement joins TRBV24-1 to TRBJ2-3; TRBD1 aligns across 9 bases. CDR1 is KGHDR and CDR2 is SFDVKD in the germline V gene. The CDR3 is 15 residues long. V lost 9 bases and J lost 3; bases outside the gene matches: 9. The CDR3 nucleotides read TGTGCCACCTCCGAAAACAGGGGGCAGACAGATACGCAGTATTTT. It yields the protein CATSENRGQTDTQYF.

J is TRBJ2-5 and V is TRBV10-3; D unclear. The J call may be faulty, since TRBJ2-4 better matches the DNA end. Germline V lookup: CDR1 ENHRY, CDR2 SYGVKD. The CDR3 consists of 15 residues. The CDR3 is CAISESRNPENIQYF. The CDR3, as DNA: TGTGCCATCAGTGAGTCTCGGAATCCCGAAAACATTCAGTACTTC.

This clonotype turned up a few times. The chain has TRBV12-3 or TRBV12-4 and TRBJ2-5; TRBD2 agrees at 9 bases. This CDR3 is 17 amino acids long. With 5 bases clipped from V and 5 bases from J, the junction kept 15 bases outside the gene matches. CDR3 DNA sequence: TGTGCCAGCAGTCCCCGGCTAGCGGGGATACCAGGGGAGACCCAGTACTTC. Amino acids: CASSPRLAGIPGETQYF.

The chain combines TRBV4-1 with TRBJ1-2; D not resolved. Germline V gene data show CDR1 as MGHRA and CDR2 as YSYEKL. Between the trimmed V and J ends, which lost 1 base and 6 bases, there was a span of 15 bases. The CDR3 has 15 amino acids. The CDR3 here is CASSQVPGVRNGYTF. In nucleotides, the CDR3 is TGCGCCAGCAGCCAAGTTCCAGGTGTTCGGAATGGCTACACCTTC.

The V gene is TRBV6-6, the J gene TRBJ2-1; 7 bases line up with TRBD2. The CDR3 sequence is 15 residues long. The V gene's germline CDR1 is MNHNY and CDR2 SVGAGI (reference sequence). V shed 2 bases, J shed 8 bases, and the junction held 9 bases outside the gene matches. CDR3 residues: CASSYLAGAYDEQFF. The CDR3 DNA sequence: TGTGCCAGCAGTTACCTGGCGGGAGCTTACGATGAGCAGTTCTTC.

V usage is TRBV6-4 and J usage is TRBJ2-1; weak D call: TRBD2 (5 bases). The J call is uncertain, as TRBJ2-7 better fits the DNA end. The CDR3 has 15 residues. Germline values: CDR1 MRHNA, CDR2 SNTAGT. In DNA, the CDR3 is TGTGCCAGCAGTGACCCCGGGATTAGGGCCTACGAGCAGTACTTC. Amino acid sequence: CASSDPGIRAYEQYF.

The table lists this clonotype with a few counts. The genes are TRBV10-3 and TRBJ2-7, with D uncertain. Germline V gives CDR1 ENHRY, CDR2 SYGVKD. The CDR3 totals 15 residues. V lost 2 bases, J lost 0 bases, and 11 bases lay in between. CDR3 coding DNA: TGTGCCATCAGTGAGCGGTCCAGCAGCTCCTACGAGCAGTACTTC. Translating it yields CAISERSSSSYEQYF.